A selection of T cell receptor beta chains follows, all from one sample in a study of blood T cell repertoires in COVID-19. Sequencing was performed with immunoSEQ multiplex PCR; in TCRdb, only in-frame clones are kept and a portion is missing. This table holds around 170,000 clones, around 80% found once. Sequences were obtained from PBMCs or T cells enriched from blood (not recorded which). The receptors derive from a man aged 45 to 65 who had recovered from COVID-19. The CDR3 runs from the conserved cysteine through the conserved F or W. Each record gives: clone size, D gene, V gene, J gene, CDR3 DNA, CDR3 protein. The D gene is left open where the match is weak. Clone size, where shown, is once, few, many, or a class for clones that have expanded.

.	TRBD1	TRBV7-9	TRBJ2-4	TGTGCCAGCAGCCCCCCAATTTTGGGGACAGGAAACATTCAGTACTTC	CASSPPILGTGNIQYF
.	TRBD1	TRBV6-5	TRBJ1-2	TGTGCCAGCAGTTACCAACCCGGGACAGCGGATGGCTACACCTTC	CASSYQPGTADGYTF
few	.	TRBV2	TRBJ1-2	TGTGCCAGCACACTCCTTATTTATGGCTACACCTTC	CASTLLIYGYTF
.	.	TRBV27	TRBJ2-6	TGTGCCAGCAGTTTCGTTGGTAGTCGGGGGTCTGGGGCCAACGTCCTGACTTTC	CASSFVGSRGSGANVLTF
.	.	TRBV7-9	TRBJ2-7	TGTGCCAGCAGCTTAGATACCCTGAGCTCCTACGAGCAGTACTTC	CASSLDTLSSYEQYF
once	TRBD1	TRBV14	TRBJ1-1	TGTGCCAGCAGTCGCGCCGGGACAGGGATAAACACTGAAGCTTTCTTT	CASSRAGTGINTEAFF
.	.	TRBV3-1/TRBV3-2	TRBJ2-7	TGTGCCAGCAGCCAAGAGGGAGTAAGGAGCTCCTACGAGCAGTACTTC	CASSQEGVRSSYEQYF
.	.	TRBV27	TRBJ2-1	TGTGCCAGCAGTTATAGGGGTCTCTACAATGAGCAGTTCTTC	CASSYRGLYNEQFF
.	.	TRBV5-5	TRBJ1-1	TGTGCCAGCAGCTTTTTTCAGGGCTACACTGAAGCTTTCTTT	CASSFFQGYTEAFF
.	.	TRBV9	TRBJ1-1	TGTGCCAGCAGCCCAACAGGGTCTGCGACTGAAGCTTTCTTT	CASSPTGSATEAFF
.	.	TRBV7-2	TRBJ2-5	TGTGCCAGCAGTTCTGACAGGTACCAAGAGACCCAGTACTTC	CASSSDRYQETQYF
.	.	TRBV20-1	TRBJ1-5	TGCAGTGCTAGTGGTCGTTCGTTTTATCAGCCCCAGCATTTT	CSASGRSFYQPQHF
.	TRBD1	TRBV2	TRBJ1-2	TGTGCCAGCAAGGCGGACAGGACCTATGGCTACACCTTC	CASKADRTYGYTF
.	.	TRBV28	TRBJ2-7	TGTGCCGGCGGGGGACAGGCATTCCCCTACGAGCAGTACTTC	CAGGGQAFPYEQYF
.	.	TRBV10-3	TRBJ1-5	TGTGCCATCAGGGCGGAGCGAGGGCCCCAGCATTTT	CAIRAERGPQHF
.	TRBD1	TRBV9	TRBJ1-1	TGTGCCAGCAGCGTAGGAGACAGGGCTGGCACTGAAGCTTTCTTT	CASSVGDRAGTEAFF
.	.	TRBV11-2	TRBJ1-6	TGTGCCAGCAGGGGGGGGTCAAATTCACCCCTCCACTTT	CASRGGSNSPLHF
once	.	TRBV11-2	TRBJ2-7	TGTGCCAGCAGCCGACTGGGGCAGGGTGGAAAGTACGAGCAGTACTTC	CASSRLGQGGKYEQYF
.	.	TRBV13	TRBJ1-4	TGTGCCAGCAGCTTAGGGGAGGAGTCAGCTAATGAAAAACTGTTTTTT	CASSLGEESANEKLFF
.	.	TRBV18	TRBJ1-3	TGTGCCAGCTCACCATCGTGGGGAGCGTTTGCGAACACCATATATTTT	CASSPSWGAFANTIYF
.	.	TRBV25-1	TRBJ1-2	TGTGCCAGCAGTGAATATTCGGCGGCTATCTATGGCTACACCTTC	CASSEYSAAIYGYTF
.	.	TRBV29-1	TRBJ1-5	TGCAGCGCCCAACAGGAGATCAATCAGCCCCAGCATTTT	CSAQQEINQPQHF
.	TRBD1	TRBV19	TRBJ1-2	TGTGCCAGTAGAAATACGGACAGGGCATTTACTGCTAACTATGGCTACACCTTC	CASRNTDRAFTANYGYTF
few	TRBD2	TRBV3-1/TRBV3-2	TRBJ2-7	TGTGCCAGCAGCCAAGATCGGCTAGCGGTCTACGAGCAGTACTTC	CASSQDRLAVYEQYF
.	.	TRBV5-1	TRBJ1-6	TGCGCCAGCAGCTTGTATAGGACAGCGAATTCACCCCTCCACTTT	CASSLYRTANSPLHF
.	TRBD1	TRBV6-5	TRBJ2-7	TGTGCCAGCAGAGATTCTCAGGGGGCTAAGCAGTACTTC	CASRDSQGAKQYF
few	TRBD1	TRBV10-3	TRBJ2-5	TGTGCCATCAGTGAGTCGGGACAGACCTCAAAGACCCAGTACTTC	CAISESGQTSKTQYF
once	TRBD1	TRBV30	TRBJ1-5	TGTGCCTGGAGTTCAGGGGGATATCAGCCCCAGCATTTT	CAWSSGGYQPQHF
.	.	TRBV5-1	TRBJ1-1	TGCGCCAGCAGCTTGGTTTCGGGTAACGCTGAAGCTTTCTTT	CASSLVSGNAEAFF
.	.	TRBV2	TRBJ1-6	TGTGCCAGCAGGACAGGCGGGAGCTACACCTACCATTCACCCCTCCACTTT	CASRTGGSYTYHSPLHF
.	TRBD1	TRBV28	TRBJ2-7	TGTGCCAGCGGGACAGGGGGCCTCTACGAGCAGTACTTC	CASGTGGLYEQYF
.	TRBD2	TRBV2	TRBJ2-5	TGTGCCAGCAGAGCCCGACTAGCGGGGGGGGAGACCCAGTACTTC	CASRARLAGGETQYF
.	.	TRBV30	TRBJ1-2	TGTGCCTGGGGTGGGCTGGTGGGCCGGGAGACCTGGGACTATGGCTACACCTTC	CAWGGLVGRETWDYGYTF
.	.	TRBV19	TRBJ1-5	TGTGCCAGTAGTATGGTACAGGGCGGCAATCAGCCCCAGCATTTT	CASSMVQGGNQPQHF
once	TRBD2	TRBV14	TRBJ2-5	TGTGCCAGCAGCCAAGGTTTAACTAGCGGGGGCCCTCCGGAAGAGACCCAGTACTTC	CASSQGLTSGGPPEETQYF
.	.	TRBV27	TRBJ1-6	TGTGCCAGCGGGTTAACAGGGATAGATTCACCCCTCCACTTT	CASGLTGIDSPLHF
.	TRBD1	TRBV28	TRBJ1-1	TGTGCCAGCAGTCAAGGGGGCCCGGACACTGAAGCTTTCTTT	CASSQGGPDTEAFF
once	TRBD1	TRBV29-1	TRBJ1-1	TGCAGCGTTGAACTCAGACAGGGTTTGGGCACTGAAGCTTTCTTT	CSVELRQGLGTEAFF
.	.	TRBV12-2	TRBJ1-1	TGTGCAAGTCCGCTTAAGGTAGGACAGATGGATGTAGGCACTGAAGCTTTCTTT	CASPLKVGQMDVGTEAFF
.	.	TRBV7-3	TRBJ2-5	TGTGCCAGCAGCTTAACGGGGGGGCGCCAAGAGACCCAGTACTTC	CASSLTGGRQETQYF
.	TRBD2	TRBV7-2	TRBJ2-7	TGTGCCAGCAATTTAGGCGGGAGCGACGAGCAGTACTTC	CASNLGGSDEQYF
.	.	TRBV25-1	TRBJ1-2	TGTGCCAGCAGTATTTATATAAACTATGGCTACACCTTC	CASSIYINYGYTF
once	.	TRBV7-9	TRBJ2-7	TGTGCCAGCAGCTTAGCGCAGGAATCCTACGAGCAGTACTTC	CASSLAQESYEQYF
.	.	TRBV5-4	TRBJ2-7	TGTGCCAGCAGCTTGGACAGGGTCGTCCACGAGCAGTACTTC	CASSLDRVVHEQYF
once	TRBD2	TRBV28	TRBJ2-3	TGTGCCAGCAGTGGTGCGGGGGAGGTTCAAGATACGCAGTATTTT	CASSGAGEVQDTQYF
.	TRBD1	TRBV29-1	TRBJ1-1	TGCAGCGTTGAACAGGACAGGGGCACTGAAGCTTTCTTT	CSVEQDRGTEAFF
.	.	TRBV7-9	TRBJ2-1	TGTGCCAGCAGCTTAGGACTGGACAATGAGCAGTTCTTC	CASSLGLDNEQFF
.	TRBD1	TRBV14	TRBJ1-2	TGTGCCAGCGGACCGGACAGGGAAGGAAAAGGCTACACCTTC	CASGPDREGKGYTF
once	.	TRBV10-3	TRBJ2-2	TGTGCCATCAGTACGTCCCCTGGGCAGGGAGGCTCGAACACCGGGGAGCTGTTTTTT	CAISTSPGQGGSNTGELFF
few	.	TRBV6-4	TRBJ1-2	TGTGCCAGCAGGGCCGGCCCAGGCCATGGCTACACCTTC	CASRAGPGHGYTF
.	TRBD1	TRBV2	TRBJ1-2	TGTGCCAGCAGTGAGTTCGGGACAGGGAGGGGTTACGGGACCACCTTC	CASSEFGTGRGYGTTF
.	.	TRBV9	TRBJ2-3	TGTGCCAGCAGCGTAGTTGGTGGGGGCCTGTCAGATACGCAGTATTTT	CASSVVGGGLSDTQYF
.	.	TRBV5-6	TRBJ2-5	TGTGCCTCCTACCCCTATAGGAGGGGAGAGACCCAGTACTTC	CASYPYRRGETQYF
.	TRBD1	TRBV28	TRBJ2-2	TGTGCCAGCAGCCGCCCGACAGGGGGAAACACCGGGGAGCTGTTTTTT	CASSRPTGGNTGELFF